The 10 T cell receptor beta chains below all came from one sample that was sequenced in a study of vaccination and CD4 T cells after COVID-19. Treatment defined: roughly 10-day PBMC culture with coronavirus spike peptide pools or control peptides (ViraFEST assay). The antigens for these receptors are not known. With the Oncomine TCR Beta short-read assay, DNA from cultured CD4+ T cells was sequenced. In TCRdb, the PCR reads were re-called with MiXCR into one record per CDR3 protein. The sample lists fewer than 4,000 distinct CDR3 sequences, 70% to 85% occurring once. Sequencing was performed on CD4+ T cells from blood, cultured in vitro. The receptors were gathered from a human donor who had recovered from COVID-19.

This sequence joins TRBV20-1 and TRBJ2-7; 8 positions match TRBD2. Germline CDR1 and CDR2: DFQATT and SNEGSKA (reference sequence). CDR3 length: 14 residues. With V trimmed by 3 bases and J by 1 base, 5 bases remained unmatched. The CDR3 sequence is CSASRSGGSYEQYF. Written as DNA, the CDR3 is TGCAGTGCTAGTCGGAGCGGGGGTTCCTACGAGCAGTACTTC.

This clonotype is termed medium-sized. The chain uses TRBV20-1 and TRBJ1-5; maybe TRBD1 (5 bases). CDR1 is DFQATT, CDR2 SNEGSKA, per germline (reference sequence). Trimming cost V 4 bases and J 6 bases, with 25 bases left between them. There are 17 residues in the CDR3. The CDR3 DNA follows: TGCAGTGCTACCAGAGGTCTGGTCGGGGGGATTAGTCAGCCCCAGCATTTT. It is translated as CSATRGLVGGISQPQHF.

The CDR3 reads CASSLDPTGRFGNTIYF. The CDR3 coding sequence is TGTGCCAGCAGCTTAGACCCGACAGGGAGATTCGGAAACACCATATATTTT. The gene calls are TRBV7-9 and TRBJ1-3; TRBD1 agrees at 7 bases. This CDR3 has 17 amino acids. Per the germline V gene, CDR1 is SEHNR and CDR2 is FQNEAQ (reference sequence). The V gene end was trimmed by 1 base and the J gene end by 4 bases; junction bases not matched to a gene: 10.

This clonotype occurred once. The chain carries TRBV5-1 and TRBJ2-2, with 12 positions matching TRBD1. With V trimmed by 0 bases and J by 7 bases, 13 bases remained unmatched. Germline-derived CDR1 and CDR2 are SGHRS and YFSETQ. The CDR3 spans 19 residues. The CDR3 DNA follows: TGCGCCAGCAGCTTGGGGCCCTCCGGGACAGGGGGCCGCGACGGGGAGCTGTTTTTT. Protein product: CASSLGPSGTGGRDGELFF. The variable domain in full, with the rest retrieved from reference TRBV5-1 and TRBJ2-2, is KAGVTQTPRYLIKTRGQQVTLSCSPISGHRSVSWYQQTPGQGLQFLFEYFSETQRNKGNFPGRFSGRQFSNSRSEMNVSTLELGDSALYLCASSLGPSGTGGRDGELFFGEGSRLTVL.

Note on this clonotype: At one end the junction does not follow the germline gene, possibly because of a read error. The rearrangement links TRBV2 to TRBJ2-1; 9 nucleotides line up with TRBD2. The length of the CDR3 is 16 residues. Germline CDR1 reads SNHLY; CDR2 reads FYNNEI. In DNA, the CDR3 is TGTGCCAGCAGTGAGGTCGGAGCGGGGGGAGCCAATGAGCGGTTCTTC. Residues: CASSEVGAGGANERFF.

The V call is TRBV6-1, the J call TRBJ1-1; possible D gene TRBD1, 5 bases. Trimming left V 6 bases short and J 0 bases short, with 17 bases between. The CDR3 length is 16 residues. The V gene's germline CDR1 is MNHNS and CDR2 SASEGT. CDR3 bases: TGTGCCAGCAGCTCCGACCGTGGGACGGTGAACACTGAAGCTTTCTTT. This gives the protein CASSSDRGTVNTEAFF.

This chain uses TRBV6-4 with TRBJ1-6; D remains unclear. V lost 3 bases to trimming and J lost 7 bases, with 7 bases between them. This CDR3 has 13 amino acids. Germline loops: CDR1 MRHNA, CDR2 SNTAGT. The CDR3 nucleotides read TGTGCCAGCAGTGAGAATCCCAATTCACCCCTCCACTTT. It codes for CASSENPNSPLHF.

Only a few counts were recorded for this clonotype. CDR3 DNA: TGTGCCAGCAGTCTGGACAACTACGAGCAGTACTTC. As protein: CASSLDNYEQYF. The chain recombines TRBV12-3 or TRBV12-4 with TRBJ2-7; a possible D gene is TRBD1 (5 bases). This CDR3 is 12 amino acids long. Trimming left V 5 bases short and J 3 bases short, with 8 bases between.

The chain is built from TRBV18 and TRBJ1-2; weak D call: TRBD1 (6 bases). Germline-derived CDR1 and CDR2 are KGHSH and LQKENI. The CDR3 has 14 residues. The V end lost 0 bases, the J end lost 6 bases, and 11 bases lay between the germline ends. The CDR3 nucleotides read TGTGCCAGCTCACCACCCCAGGGGCTGGATGGCTACACCTTC. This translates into CASSPPQGLDGYTF.

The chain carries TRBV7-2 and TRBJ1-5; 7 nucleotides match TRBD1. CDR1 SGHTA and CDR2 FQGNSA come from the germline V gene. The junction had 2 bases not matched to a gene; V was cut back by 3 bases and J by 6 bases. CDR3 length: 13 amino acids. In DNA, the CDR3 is TGTGCCAGCAGCTTCCAGGGGGGTCAGCCCCAGCATTTT. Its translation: CASSFQGGQPQHF.